The T cell receptor beta chain described here comes from a study of CD8+ T cells in alopecia areata. From germline, CDR1 is LNHDA and CDR2 SQIVND (reference sequence). Trimming shortened V by 4 bases and J by 2 bases, and 8 bases separated the two germline ends. The CDR3 sequence is 13 residues long. Following RNA extraction, reverse transcription yielded cDNA that acted as the sequencing template. Profiled with immunoSEQ multiplex PCR; TCRdb holds only in-frame clones, not every one. This table holds 95,000 to 120,000 clones, 56% found once. The treatment here: oral pan-JAK inhibitor, 5-10 mg twice daily. Researchers took lesional scalp punch biopsies and peripheral blood from people who were alopecia areata patients. The sorting of PBMCs gave CD4+ and CD8+ T cells.

Sequences were derived from CD4+ T cells sorted from blood, sampled at week 24, from a patient treated with tofacitinib. This chain joins TRBV19 and TRBJ2-5; the D gene is possibly TRBD1 (5 bases). The receptor was derived from a human donor with alopecia areata. This CDR3 is CASSTGHQETQYF. CDR3 DNA sequence: TGTGCCAGTAGTACCGGACATCAAGAGACCCAGTACTTC. The full variable domain, in which reference TRBV19 and TRBJ2-5 provide the parts outside the CDR3, is DGGITQSPKYLFRKEGQNVTLSCEQNLNHDAMYWYRQDPGQGLRLIYYSQIVNDFQKGDIAEGYSVSREKKESFPLTVTSAQKNPTAFYLCASSTGHQETQYFGPGTRLLVL.